This TCR beta chain was captured by sequencing in a study of cytomegalovirus exposure and HLA in healthy donors. Germline V gene sequence: CDR1 SGHAT, CDR2 FQNNGV. The CDR3 consists of 17 residues. Trimming removed 2 bases from V and 3 bases from J; junction bases left unmatched: 11. Researchers ran the PCR with 60 Vbeta and 13 Jbeta primers. Sequenced by immunoSEQ multiplex PCR; TCRdb stores in-frame clones only, minus some. The table records some 200,000 clones, 80% to 85% of them present only once. V gene TRBV11-2 combines with J gene TRBJ2-7; 9 nucleotides match TRBD2. The source is a man aged 50-59 years in good health and CMV-seronegative. The sample comprised PBMCs. The CDR3 loop is CASSLRLGLAGSYEQYF. The CDR3 region has the DNA TGTGCCAGCAGCTTACGCCTGGGGCTAGCGGGGAGCTACGAGCAGTACTTC.